Sequencing of this T cell receptor beta chain was carried out in a study of patients and donors after allogeneic stem cell transplantation. MiXCR, applied by TCRdb to the RT-PCR reads, yields one record per CDR3 protein. The profile shows 20,000 to 30,000 distinct CDR3 sequences, around 7.4% of them singletons. The V gene lost 1 base and the J gene lost 0 bases, with 16 bases spanning the gap. The CDR3 sequence is 18 residues long. The germline CDR1 and CDR2 sequences are LGHDT and YNNKEL (reference sequence). This clonotype has a handful of counts. The TCR comes from a human donor who was either an allogeneic HSCT recipient or a stem cell or donor lymphocyte infusion donor (not recorded which). It is not recorded whose cells these are; they may come from a transplant donor. J is TRBJ2-1 and V is TRBV3-1, with D hard to call. Sample: blood, either unsorted or a sorted T cell fraction (not recorded which). The CDR3 sequence: CASSQGASGGGSYNEQFF. The CDR3 DNA is TGTGCCAGCAGCCAAGGGGCCTCAGGCGGCGGCTCCTACAATGAGCAGTTCTTC.